This TCR beta chain was captured in a study of CD8 T cells in ankylosing spondylitis. The V and J ends lost 3 bases and 4 bases respectively, with 8 bases between them. The CDR3 is made up of 13 amino acids. The germline V gene encodes CDR1 SGHKS and CDR2 YYEKEE (reference sequence). Regarding the study as a whole: Reports say disease-linked clones showed up significantly more in matched ankylosing spondylitis synovial fluid. Existing reports had already noted some motif variants in reactive arthritis synovial fluid and blood.

As to this clonotype: Its antigen is not identified.

TCRdb recomputed calls from the 5' RACE reads with MiXCR, one row per CDR3 protein. The sample shows 250,000 or so distinct CDR3 sequences, roughly a quarter of them seen only once. V gene TRBV5-5 combines with J gene TRBJ1-5; possibly TRBD1 for D (5 bases). The sample was blood, either unsorted or a sorted T cell fraction (not recorded which). The sequence was obtained from a male donor with ankylosing spondylitis or in good health (not recorded which). In DNA form, the CDR3 reads TGTGCCAGCAGCTGGGGGGGGAATCAGCCCCAGCATTTT. Translating gives CASSWGGNQPQHF.